This TCR beta chain was observed in a study of shared clonotypes between healthy human individuals. This CDR3 spans 14 amino acids. Trimming left V 0 bases short and J 2 bases short, with 7 bases between. CDR1 is SGHNT, CDR2 YYREEE, per germline (reference sequence). Free of recent acute infections or vaccinations, the donors were healthy HIV-negative adults. A CD45RA-negative memory subset and a CD45RA+ naive subset were separated from the CD4+ cells. The authors loaded about 200 ng DNA, about 30,000 T cell genomes, into sorted-subset replicate PCRs. The table came from immunoSEQ multiplex PCR; TCRdb's copy has only in-frame clones and leaves some out. This table has under 2,500,000 clones, nearly 97% appearing once.

The sequenced sample was naive CD4+ T cells sorted from blood. Subset given: CD45RA+ positively selected. The sequence derives from a man between 18 and 35 years old in good health. This chain uses TRBV5-4 with TRBJ2-3; D is unclear. CDR3: CASSLAQFTDTQYF. The CDR3 DNA reads as TGTGCCAGCAGCTTGGCTCAGTTCACAGATACGCAGTATTTT.